This T cell receptor beta chain was obtained from a study of blood T cell repertoires in COVID-19. Study context: Samples representing acute and convalescent COVID-19 were sourced from the United States, Italy and Spain. PBMCs, B-cell-depleted T cells, or T cells were the source of the cDNA or gDNA that made up the material.

Original methodology: Reference gene primer amplification in the assay estimated nucleated cell counts. Profiled with immunoSEQ multiplex PCR; TCRdb holds only in-frame clones, not every one. V and J calls and clone size are copied from that table; D and trimming were computed from the DNA. The sample has more than 40,000 clones, approximately 84% seen once. Trimming removed 0 bases from V and 7 bases from J; junction bases left unmatched: 2. The CDR3 spans 13 residues. Germline assignment: CDR1 MGHRA and CDR2 YSYEKL. The TCR originated in a man over 45 with active COVID-19. The gene calls are TRBV4-1 and TRBJ1-2, with 7 bases lining up with TRBD1. What was sequenced was peripheral blood. The CDR3 region has the DNA TGCGCCAGCAGCCAAGATAGGGGGCTTGGCTACACCTTC. Amino acid sequence: CASSQDRGLGYTF.